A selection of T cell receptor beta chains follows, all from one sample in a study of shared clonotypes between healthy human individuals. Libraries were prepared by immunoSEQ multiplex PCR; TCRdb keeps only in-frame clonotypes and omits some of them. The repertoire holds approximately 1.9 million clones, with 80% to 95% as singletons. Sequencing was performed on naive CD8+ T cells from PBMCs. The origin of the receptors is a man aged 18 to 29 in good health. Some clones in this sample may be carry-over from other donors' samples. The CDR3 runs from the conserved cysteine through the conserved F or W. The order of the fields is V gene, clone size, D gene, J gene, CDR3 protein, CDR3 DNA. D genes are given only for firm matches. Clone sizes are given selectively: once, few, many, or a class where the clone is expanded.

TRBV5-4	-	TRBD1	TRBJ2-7	CASSHRDRSYEQYF	TGTGCCAGCAGCCACAGGGACAGATCCTACGAGCAGTACTTC
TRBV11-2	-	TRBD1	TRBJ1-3	CASSHLTGVGGNTIYF	TGTGCCAGCAGCCACCTGACAGGGGTCGGAGGAAACACCATATATTTT
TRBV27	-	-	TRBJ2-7	CASAYAGAYEQYF	TGTGCCAGCGCCTACGCCGGGGCCTACGAGCAGTACTTC
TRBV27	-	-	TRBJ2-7	CASSPGHSYEQYF	TGTGCCAGCAGCCCGGGACACTCCTACGAGCAGTACTTC
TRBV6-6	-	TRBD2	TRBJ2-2	CASSLAGGNTGELFF	TGTGCCAGCAGTTTAGCGGGAGGAAACACCGGGGAGCTGTTTTTT
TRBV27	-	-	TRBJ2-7	CASSFGSGSYEQYF	TGTGCCAGCAGTTTCGGGTCAGGGTCCTACGAGCAGTACTTC
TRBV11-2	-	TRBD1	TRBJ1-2	CASSLRSRTGVGYTF	TGTGCCAGCAGCTTACGATCTAGGACAGGGGTTGGCTACACCTTC
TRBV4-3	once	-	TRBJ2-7	CASSPSGGRLHEQYF	TGCGCCAGCAGCCCGAGTGGGGGGCGCTTACACGAGCAGTACTTC
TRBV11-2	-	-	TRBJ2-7	CASSLGTPYEQYF	TGTGCCAGCAGCTTAGGGACACCCTACGAGCAGTACTTC
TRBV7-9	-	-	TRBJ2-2	CASSSGSGELFF	TGTGCCAGCAGCTCGGGCTCCGGGGAGCTGTTTTTT
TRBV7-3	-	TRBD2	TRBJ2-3	CASSFAGTSGRDTQYF	TGTGCCAGCAGCTTCGCCGGGACTAGCGGGAGGGATACGCAGTATTTT
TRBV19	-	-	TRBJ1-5	CASSIGGGLGNQPQHF	TGTGCCAGTAGTATAGGCGGGGGCTTAGGCAATCAGCCCCAGCATTTT
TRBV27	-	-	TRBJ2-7	CASRDTSSYEQYF	TGTGCCAGCCGGGACACCAGCTCCTACGAGCAGTACTTC
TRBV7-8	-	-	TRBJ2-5	CASSLILARVGETQYF	TGTGCCAGCAGCTTAATCCTAGCCAGAGTGGGGGAGACCCAGTACTTC
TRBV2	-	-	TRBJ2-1	CASGLGVEQFF	TGTGCCAGCGGGCTAGGAGTTGAGCAGTTCTTC
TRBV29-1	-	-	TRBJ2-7	CSGVEADEQYF	TGCAGCGGAGTAGAGGCTGACGAGCAGTACTTC
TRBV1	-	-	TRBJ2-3	CTSSQEGPKREGPPQSTDTQYF	TGCACCAGCAGCCAAGAAGGCCCGAAGCGGGAGGGCCCTCCTCAAAGCACAGATACGCAGTATTTT
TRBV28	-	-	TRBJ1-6	CASSLLDISSPLHF	TGTGCCAGCAGTTTACTGGACATTTCTTCACCCCTCCACTTT
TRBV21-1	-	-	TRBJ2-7	CASSSRQGEDSYEQYF	TGTGCCAGCAGCAGCCGACAGGGGGAGGACTCCTACGAGCAGTACTTC
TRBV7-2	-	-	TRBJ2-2	CASSLATGELFF	TGTGCCAGCAGCTTGGCCACCGGGGAGCTGTTTTTT
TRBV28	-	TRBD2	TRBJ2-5	CASIGGGEQETQYF	TGTGCCAGCATCGGGGGAGGGGAGCAAGAGACCCAGTACTTC
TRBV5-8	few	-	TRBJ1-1	CASSLGLNTEAFF	TGTGCCAGCAGCTTAGGTTTGAACACTGAAGCTTTCTTT
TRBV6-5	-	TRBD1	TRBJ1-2	CASRDGQGDYGYTF	TGTGCCAGCAGAGATGGACAGGGAGACTATGGCTACACCTTC
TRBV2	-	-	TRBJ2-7	CASSSSYEQYF	TGTGCCAGCTCGTCCTCCTACGAGCAGTACTTC
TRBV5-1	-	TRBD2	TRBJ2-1	CASSPELAGGYNEQFF	TGCGCCAGCAGCCCAGAGCTAGCGGGAGGTTACAATGAGCAGTTCTTC
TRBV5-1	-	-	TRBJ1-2	CASSLGWGANYGYTF	TGCGCCAGCAGCTTGGGATGGGGTGCTAACTATGGCTACACCTTC
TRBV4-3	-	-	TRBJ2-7	CASSQGRFYEQYF	TGCGCCAGCAGCCAAGGAAGATTCTACGAGCAGTACTTC
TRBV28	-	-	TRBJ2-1	CASSLASLQQDEQFF	TGTGCCAGCAGTTTAGCGTCGCTCCAGCAGGATGAGCAGTTCTTC
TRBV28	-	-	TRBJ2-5	CASSLSPGEGETQYF	TGTGCCAGCAGTTTATCCCCAGGGGAGGGAGAGACCCAGTACTTC
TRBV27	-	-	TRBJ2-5	CASSLLQGGRLAQYF	TGTGCCAGCAGTTTATTGCAGGGAGGAAGGTTGGCCCAGTACTTC
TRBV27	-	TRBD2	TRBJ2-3	CASRPGTSGSTDTQYF	TGTGCCAGCAGGCCAGGGACTAGCGGGAGCACAGATACGCAGTATTTT
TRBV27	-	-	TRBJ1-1	CASSLAQSTPEAFF	TGTGCCAGCAGTTTAGCGCAGTCCACTCCTGAAGCTTTCTTT
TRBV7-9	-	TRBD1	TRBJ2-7	CASSLVGGATYEQYF	TGTGCCAGCAGCTTAGTAGGGGGCGCAACCTACGAGCAGTACTTC
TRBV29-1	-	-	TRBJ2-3	CSVDTGFRPDTQYF	TGCAGCGTTGATACGGGGTTTCGACCAGATACGCAGTATTTT
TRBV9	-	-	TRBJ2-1	CASSVGSLIHEQFF	TGTGCCAGCAGCGTAGGGAGTCTCATCCATGAGCAGTTCTTC
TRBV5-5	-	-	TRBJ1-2	CASSSPDNYGYTF	TGTGCCAGCAGTTCTCCGGATAACTATGGCTACACCTTC
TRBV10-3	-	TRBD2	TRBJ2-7	CAISEPGGLAGMYEQYF	TGTGCCATCAGTGAACCCGGAGGACTAGCGGGTATGTACGAGCAGTACTTC
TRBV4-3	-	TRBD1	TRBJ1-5	CASSQDLGQGNSNQPQHF	TGCGCCAGCAGCCAAGATCTGGGACAGGGTAATAGCAATCAGCCCCAGCATTTT
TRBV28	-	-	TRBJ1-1	CASTQDNTEAFF	TGTGCCAGCACTCAGGATAACACTGAAGCTTTCTTT
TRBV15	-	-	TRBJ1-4	CATSTSNEKLFF	TGTGCCACCAGCACCTCTAATGAAAAACTGTTTTTT
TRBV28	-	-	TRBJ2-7	CATPLGRSPYEQYF	TGTGCCACCCCTTTGGGCAGGTCCCCCTACGAGCAGTACTTC
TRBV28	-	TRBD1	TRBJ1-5	CASTLQGAHQPQHF	TGTGCCAGCACCCTACAGGGGGCCCACCAGCCCCAGCATTTT
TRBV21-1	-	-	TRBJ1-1	CASSKIGGYTEAFF	TGTGCCAGCAGCAAGATCGGGGGCTACACTGAAGCTTTCTTT
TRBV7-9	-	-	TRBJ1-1	CASSSHPGSRAFF	TGTGCCAGCAGCTCCCATCCAGGCAGCCGCGCTTTCTTT
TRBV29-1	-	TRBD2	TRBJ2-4	CSVLPGGEAKNIQYF	TGCAGCGTTCTCCCTGGGGGGGAGGCCAAAAACATTCAGTACTTC